Listed below are T cell receptor beta chains from one sample, sequenced in a study of blood T cell repertoires in COVID-19. TCRdb keeps only in-frame clones here, not all; method: immunoSEQ multiplex PCR. The repertoire includes about 170,000 clones, 90% to 95% of them detected once, and 0.45% to 0.65% sits in the top ten. Sequencing was carried out using peripheral blood. The receptors come from a man aged 50 or older with acute or convalescent COVID-19. Both conserved end residues are part of each CDR3. The order of the fields is V gene, J gene, D gene, CDR3 protein. The D gene is left open where the match is weak.

v_call: TRBV19
j_call: TRBJ2-4
d_call: TRBD1
cdr3_aa: CASSINRGAKNIQYF

v_call: TRBV2
j_call: TRBJ1-2
d_call: TRBD1
cdr3_aa: CASRGTGGVSGRYTF

v_call: TRBV7-3
j_call: TRBJ2-6
d_call: TRBD2
cdr3_aa: CASSFAGALSGANVLTF

v_call: TRBV6-1
j_call: TRBJ1-2
d_call: TRBD1
cdr3_aa: CASRRGQDVDGYTF

v_call: TRBV7-2
j_call: TRBJ2-3
d_call: TRBD1
cdr3_aa: CASSRQGYGTDTQYF

v_call: TRBV7-6
j_call: TRBJ2-3
d_call: TRBD2
cdr3_aa: CASSLGTGASGRDTQYF

v_call: TRBV15
j_call: TRBJ2-2
d_call: TRBD1
cdr3_aa: CATSSGQGGNTGELFF

v_call: TRBV19
j_call: TRBJ2-3
d_call: .
cdr3_aa: CASSIDSVTDTQYF

v_call: TRBV4-1
j_call: TRBJ2-3
d_call: .
cdr3_aa: CASSQESHRVADTQYF

v_call: TRBV7-9
j_call: TRBJ1-2
d_call: .
cdr3_aa: CASSLIGGYGYTF

v_call: TRBV7-9
j_call: TRBJ2-7
d_call: .
cdr3_aa: CASSPLSYEQYF

v_call: TRBV14
j_call: TRBJ1-2
d_call: TRBD1
cdr3_aa: CASSQGPGTGAGYTF

v_call: TRBV6-2/TRBV6-3
j_call: TRBJ1-5
d_call: .
cdr3_aa: CASSLTGYSNQPQHF

v_call: TRBV12-1
j_call: TRBJ2-5
d_call: .
cdr3_aa: CASSPETGGGLETQYF

v_call: TRBV7-7
j_call: TRBJ1-5
d_call: .
cdr3_aa: CASSSGVNQPQHF

v_call: TRBV4-3
j_call: TRBJ1-1
d_call: TRBD1
cdr3_aa: CASSRGQENTEAFF

v_call: TRBV7-2
j_call: TRBJ2-1
d_call: TRBD2
cdr3_aa: CASSSIGGAKNEQFF

v_call: TRBV10-3
j_call: TRBJ2-7
d_call: TRBD1
cdr3_aa: CAIQPGQGHEQYF

v_call: TRBV27
j_call: TRBJ2-7
d_call: .
cdr3_aa: CASRPAPGYEQYF

v_call: TRBV4-1
j_call: TRBJ2-1
d_call: .
cdr3_aa: CASSQATDYNEQFF

v_call: TRBV9
j_call: TRBJ2-5
d_call: .
cdr3_aa: CASSVGSSTNQETQYF

v_call: TRBV19
j_call: TRBJ2-2
d_call: TRBD2
cdr3_aa: CASRKGLAGGHTGELFF

v_call: TRBV7-2
j_call: TRBJ1-2
d_call: TRBD1
cdr3_aa: CASSNGPNRGYGYTF

v_call: TRBV30
j_call: TRBJ1-6
d_call: .
cdr3_aa: CAWSVSPGKSTYNSPLHF

v_call: TRBV7-9
j_call: TRBJ2-2
d_call: .
cdr3_aa: CASSLDLTAGNTGELFF

v_call: TRBV18
j_call: TRBJ2-1
d_call: .
cdr3_aa: CASSPIRERNNEQFF

v_call: TRBV13
j_call: TRBJ2-7
d_call: TRBD1
cdr3_aa: CASSTTGGYYEQYF

v_call: TRBV4-2
j_call: TRBJ2-7
d_call: TRBD2
cdr3_aa: CASSQDDWTSGSGYEQYF

v_call: TRBV5-8
j_call: TRBJ2-3
d_call: TRBD2
cdr3_aa: CASSLGEGYTQYF

v_call: TRBV28
j_call: TRBJ1-2
d_call: .
cdr3_aa: CASTPRDYGYTF

v_call: TRBV18
j_call: TRBJ2-7
d_call: .
cdr3_aa: CASSPSVYEQYF

v_call: TRBV19
j_call: TRBJ1-5
d_call: TRBD1
cdr3_aa: CASSTRGQGRSQPQHF

v_call: TRBV9
j_call: TRBJ2-3
d_call: TRBD2
cdr3_aa: CASSVGTSGGAVDTQYF

v_call: TRBV19
j_call: TRBJ1-2
d_call: .
cdr3_aa: CASSITPMDGYTF

v_call: TRBV4-1
j_call: TRBJ2-7
d_call: .
cdr3_aa: CASSYRTSGSYEQYF

v_call: TRBV7-8
j_call: TRBJ1-5
d_call: .
cdr3_aa: CASRPQGRNQPQHF

v_call: TRBV6-5
j_call: TRBJ1-1
d_call: TRBD1
cdr3_aa: CASSYNSGTGLSQAFF

v_call: TRBV5-1
j_call: TRBJ2-3
d_call: .
cdr3_aa: CASSLGQRADTQYF

v_call: TRBV5-1
j_call: TRBJ1-2
d_call: .
cdr3_aa: CASSLSYQGTYGYTF

v_call: TRBV7-2
j_call: TRBJ2-7
d_call: .
cdr3_aa: CASSIPGVIYEQYF

v_call: TRBV25-1
j_call: TRBJ2-2
d_call: .
cdr3_aa: CASSEKIGRVNTGELFF

v_call: TRBV5-1
j_call: TRBJ1-5
d_call: .
cdr3_aa: CASSLVPRSGSNQPQHF

v_call: TRBV7-9
j_call: TRBJ1-5
d_call: .
cdr3_aa: CASSPRTDSNQPQHF

v_call: TRBV19
j_call: TRBJ2-1
d_call: .
cdr3_aa: CASSILARGNEQFF

v_call: TRBV27
j_call: TRBJ2-7
d_call: .
cdr3_aa: CASSFPGTGEQYF

v_call: TRBV28
j_call: TRBJ1-2
d_call: .
cdr3_aa: CASRQTANYGYTF

v_call: TRBV6-2/TRBV6-3
j_call: TRBJ2-5
d_call: .
cdr3_aa: CASSYVEVSYQETQYF

v_call: TRBV19
j_call: TRBJ1-3
d_call: .
cdr3_aa: CASKDPWTVSGNTIYF

v_call: TRBV24-1
j_call: TRBJ2-1
d_call: TRBD2
cdr3_aa: CATSGLSSGDEQFF

v_call: TRBV20-1
j_call: TRBJ1-4
d_call: .
cdr3_aa: CSARVNEKLFF